This is a list of T cell receptor beta chains from one sample in a study of neurological immune-mediated disorders. TCRdb itself ran the 5' RACE reads through MiXCR, one entry per CDR3 protein. The sample has 60,000 to 85,000 distinct CDR3 sequences; 4% to 6% are singletons. Sequenced material: PBMCs. The origin of the receptors is a young man with multiple sclerosis. The CDR3 runs from the conserved cysteine through the conserved F or W. The order of the fields is D gene, clone size, V gene, J gene, CDR3 DNA, CDR3 protein. A D gene is named only where the DNA matches it firmly. Only some rows state a clone size, as once, few, many or a class for expanded clones.

>TRBD1|many|TRBV20-1|TRBJ2-5
TGCAGTGCTAGAACCAGGACAGGTCAAGAGACCCAGTACTTC
CSARTRTGQETQYF
>.|many|TRBV6-2/TRBV6-3|TRBJ2-7
TGTGCCAGCACTTCATCGGACAGTTCCTACGAGCAGTACTTC
CASTSSDSSYEQYF
>TRBD2|many|TRBV20-1|TRBJ2-3
TGCAGTGCTAAGGGGACTAGCGGACGCACAGATACGCAGTATTTT
CSAKGTSGRTDTQYF
>TRBD1|many|TRBV5-1|TRBJ1-5
TGCGCCAGCAGCTTGACAGGGGGCGGCAATCAGCCCCAGCATTTT
CASSLTGGGNQPQHF
>TRBD1|many|TRBV7-9|TRBJ1-5
TGTGCCAGCAGCTTAGGAGGGGGACAGGGCGTTTCTCAGCCCCAGCATTTT
CASSLGGGQGVSQPQHF
>TRBD1|many|TRBV9|TRBJ1-2
TGTGCCAGCAGTCAATCGGACAGGCAGGAGGGTGGCTACACCTTC
CASSQSDRQEGGYTF
>TRBD1|many|TRBV5-1|TRBJ2-7
TGCGCCAGCAGCTCGGAACAGGGGGCCTACGAGCAGTACTTC
CASSSEQGAYEQYF
>.|many|TRBV9|TRBJ2-2
TGTGCCAGCAGCGGCGGGGAGGCCGGGGAGCTGTTTTTT
CASSGGEAGELFF
>.|many|TRBV9|TRBJ2-3
TGTGCCAGCAGCGTCCGTTTGACAGAAAAGCAGTATTTT
CASSVRLTEKQYF
>.|many|TRBV7-8|TRBJ2-1
TGTGCCAGCAGCTTACAACAGCTCTACAATGAGCAGTTCTTC
CASSLQQLYNEQFF
>TRBD2|many|TRBV20-1|TRBJ2-7
TGCAGTGCTAGACCTCCGGTCCCAGCGGGGTACGAGCAGTACTTC
CSARPPVPAGYEQYF
>.|many|TRBV15|TRBJ1-4
TGTGCCACCAGTAAAGTGGAAAAACTGTTTTTT
CATSKVEKLFF
>.|many|TRBV20-1|TRBJ2-2
TGCAGTGCTAGTCGGGGAGGAAACGGGGAGCTGTTTTTT
CSASRGGNGELFF
>.|many|TRBV5-1|TRBJ2-1
TGCGCCAGCAGCTTGGGGGTCCGGGGCCCTAGTGGTGAGCAGTTCTTC
CASSLGVRGPSGEQFF
>.|many|TRBV5-1|TRBJ2-2
TGCGCCAGCAGCACCCGACTACCCGGGGAGCTGTTTTTT
CASSTRLPGELFF
>.|.|TRBV7-9|TRBJ1-1
TGTGCCAGCAGCCCGAGACAGCAAATGAACACTGAAGCTTTCTTT
CASSPRQQMNTEAFF
>.|many|TRBV19|TRBJ1-6
TGTGCCAGTACCCCTGGTTTCGCAGGGTCGTTGCACTTT
CASTPGFAGSLHF
>TRBD1|many|TRBV9|TRBJ1-6
TGTGCCAGCAGCGTAGAGGGACAGGGGAGTTCACCCCTCCACTTT
CASSVEGQGSSPLHF
>.|many|TRBV20-1|TRBJ2-3
TGCAGTGCTAGAGATTTAACAGATACGCAGTATTTT
CSARDLTDTQYF
>TRBD2|many|TRBV20-1|TRBJ2-1
TGCAGTGCTAGAGAACTAGCGGATGGGTACAATGAGCAGTTCTTC
CSARELADGYNEQFF
>TRBD1|many|TRBV9|TRBJ1-2
TGTGCCAGCAGCTCCACAGACAGGGTTGGCTACACCTTC
CASSSTDRVGYTF
>TRBD1|many|TRBV7-2|TRBJ1-1
TGTGCCAGCAGCTTCATACAGGGGGCGGGCACTGAAGCTTTCTTT
CASSFIQGAGTEAFF
>.|many|TRBV12-3/TRBV12-4|TRBJ1-1
TGTGCCAGCAGTTTAAACACCGACACTGAAGCTTTCTTT
CASSLNTDTEAFF
>.|many|TRBV21-1|TRBJ2-1
TGTGCCAGCAGCACAGCCGGGGGGGAGCAGTTCTTC
CASSTAGGEQFF
>.|many|TRBV20-1|TRBJ1-5
TGCAGTGCTAGGCCCCAGGGGCATCAGCCCCAGCATTTT
CSARPQGHQPQHF
>TRBD1|many|TRBV20-1|TRBJ1-4
TGCAGTGCTAGAGACACAGGGGGCGATGAAAAACTGTTTTTT
CSARDTGGDEKLFF
>TRBD2|many|TRBV24-1|TRBJ2-2
TGTGCCACCAGTGATCTAGCGGGAGGCACCGGGGAGCTGTTTTTT
CATSDLAGGTGELFF